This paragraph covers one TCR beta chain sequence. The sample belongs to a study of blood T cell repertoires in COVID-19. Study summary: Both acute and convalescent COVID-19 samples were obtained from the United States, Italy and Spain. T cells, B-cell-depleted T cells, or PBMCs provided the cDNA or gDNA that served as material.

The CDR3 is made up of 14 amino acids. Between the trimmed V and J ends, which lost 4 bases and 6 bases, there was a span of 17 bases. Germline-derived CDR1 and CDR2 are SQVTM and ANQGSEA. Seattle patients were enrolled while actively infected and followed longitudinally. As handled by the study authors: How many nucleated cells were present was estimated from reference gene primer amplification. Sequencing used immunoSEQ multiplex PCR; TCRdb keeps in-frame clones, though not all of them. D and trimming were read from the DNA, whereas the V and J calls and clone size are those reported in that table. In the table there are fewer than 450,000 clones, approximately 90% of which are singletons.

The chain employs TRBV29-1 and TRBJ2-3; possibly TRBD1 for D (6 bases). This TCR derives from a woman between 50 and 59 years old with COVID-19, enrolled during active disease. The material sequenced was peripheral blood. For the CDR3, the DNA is TGCAGCGTTGCCCCGACAGGAACAGGGGATACGCAGTATTTT. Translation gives CSVAPTGTGDTQYF.